This T cell receptor beta chain was captured in a study of blood T cell repertoires in COVID-19. About the research overall: Sites in the United States, Italy and Spain provided acute and convalescent COVID-19 samples. Nucleic acid was either cDNA or gDNA, and it came from T cells, B-cell-depleted T cells, or PBMCs.

Original analysis: Reference gene primer amplification gave estimated nucleated cell counts. The assay was immunoSEQ multiplex PCR, and TCRdb's table has in-frame clones only and misses some. V and J calls and clone size come straight from that table; D and trimming were deduced from the DNA. The data hold some 140,000 clones, with about four fifths observed a single time. Relative to its sample, this clone is large. There are 14 residues in the CDR3. V lost 4 bases and J lost 6, with 15 bases in between. Germline V CDR1 and CDR2: SGHTA, FQGTGA. The source material was peripheral blood. V and J are TRBV7-3 and TRBJ1-2, with D perhaps TRBD1 (5 bases). The sequence derives from a woman aged 60-75 years with acute or convalescent COVID-19. In nucleotides, the CDR3 is TGTGCCAGCAGCTCTGACAGCCCGGGGGATGGCTACACCTTC. Protein sequence: CASSSDSPGDGYTF.